These 29 T cell receptor beta chains were all obtained from the same sample, sequenced in a study of T-cell memory formation after mild COVID-19. MiXCR, applied by TCRdb to the 5' RACE reads, yields one record per CDR3 protein. This table holds approximately 290,000 distinct CDR3 sequences, approximately 15% found once. The sample was PBMCs or a T cell subset sorted from them (not recorded which). These receptors were obtained from a young man who had mild COVID-19 (a few samples of this study predate the infection). Cell type and time point are not known.

This chain uses TRBV7-3 with TRBJ2-5, with a tentative D call TRBD1 (6 bases). The V and J ends lost 6 bases and 5 bases respectively, with 13 bases between them. This CDR3 contains 13 residues. Germline CDR1 and CDR2: SGHTA and FQGTGA. The CDR3: CASRYRVGETQYF. The CDR3 nucleotides read TGTGCCAGCAGGTACAGGGTTGGCGAGACCCAGTACTTC.

The V gene is TRBV20-1, the J gene TRBJ1-5; D call uncertain. Germline loops: CDR1 DFQATT, CDR2 SNEGSKA (reference sequence). V was pared by 3 bases and J by 3 bases, with 6 bases between. The CDR3 runs to 12 residues. The DNA of the CDR3 is TGCAGTGCTAGGGGCCCCAATCAGCCCCAGCATTTT. Amino acids: CSARGPNQPQHF.

This rearrangement joins TRBV4-1 to TRBJ1-5; D might be TRBD1 (6 bases). Trimming took off 0 bases at V and 0 bases at J, with 15 bases between the two ends. This CDR3 contains 18 residues. Germline CDR1 MGHRA, CDR2 YSYEKL. The CDR3 DNA sequence: TGCGCCAGCAGCCAAGATCCCGAGGCGACAGGTAGCAATCAGCCCCAGCATTTT. Amino acid sequence: CASSQDPEATGSNQPQHF.

This clonotype was counted between two and nine times. The CDR3 reads CASSEGGGPNNEQFF. CDR3 DNA: TGTGCCAGCAGTGAAGGGGGGGGGCCGAACAATGAGCAGTTCTTC. The genes are TRBV2 and TRBJ2-1; TRBD2 is a possible D gene (7 bases). The CDR3 is 15 amino acids. The germline CDR1 and CDR2 sequences are SNHLY and FYNNEI. V dropped 1 base and J dropped 5 bases, with 12 bases sitting between them.

This clonotype has more than one count but fewer than ten. The chain carries TRBV6-5 and TRBJ2-7, with D possibly TRBD1 on 5 matching bases. The CDR3 contains 15 residues. Germline lookup yields CDR1 MNHEY and CDR2 SVGAGI. V was clipped by 4 bases and J by 6 bases, with 19 bases between them. CDR3 sequence: CASSWNRHYPSEQYF. CDR3 nucleotide sequence: TGTGCCAGCAGTTGGAACAGGCACTACCCCTCCGAGCAGTACTTC.

This clonotype turned up a few times. J is TRBJ2-4 and V is TRBV10-3; D is uncertain. V was clipped by 3 bases and J by 2 bases, with 20 bases between them. Germline values: CDR1 ENHRY, CDR2 SYGVKD. The CDR3 runs 18 residues. The CDR3 is CAISDPQAGTVTKNIQYF. CDR3 in DNA: TGTGCCATCAGTGACCCCCAGGCCGGTACTGTGACCAAAAACATTCAGTACTTC.

V is TRBV20-1 and J is TRBJ1-2; the D gene is possibly TRBD1 (5 bases). Trimming cost V 0 bases and J 6 bases, with 17 bases left between them. This CDR3 spans 15 amino acids. Germline V gives CDR1 DFQATT, CDR2 SNEGSKA (reference sequence). CDR3 residues: CSARDPGRGADGYTF. The DNA for the CDR3 is TGCAGTGCTAGAGATCCGGGTCGAGGGGCGGATGGCTACACCTTC.

This clonotype was recorded a few times. The rearrangement joins TRBV4-2 to TRBJ2-5, with D perhaps assigned TRBD1 or TRBD2 (5 bases each). The V end was cut by 3 bases, the J end by 7 bases, with 24 bases between. The CDR3 sequence is 17 residues long. Germline CDR1 reads LGHNA; CDR2 reads YNFKEQ. The CDR3 bases are TGTGCCAGCAGCCAGGAATCCCGGGACCGCCTGGATGGGACCCAGTACTTC. It is translated as CASSQESRDRLDGTQYF.

This clonotype was seen more than once but under ten times. The chain is built from TRBV9 and TRBJ1-1; TRBD1 is a possible D gene (5 bases). The CDR3 runs 15 residues. Germline assignment: CDR1 SGDLS and CDR2 YYNGEE. V was shortened by 0 bases and J by 2 bases, with 11 bases between the two germline ends. As DNA, the CDR3 is TGTGCCAGCAGCGTAGGTGACAGATTCAACACTGAAGCTTTCTTT. Translating gives CASSVGDRFNTEAFF.

This clonotype was detected a few times. The chain is built from TRBV29-1 and TRBJ2-1; no definite D call. The CDR3 totals 14 residues. The ends were cut back, 4 bases at V and 5 bases at J, with 15 bases in the middle. Germline-derived CDR1 and CDR2 are SQVTM and ANQGSEA. CDR3 residues: CSVVGTTSDNEQFF. As DNA, the CDR3 is TGCAGCGTTGTAGGCACCACCTCGGACAATGAGCAGTTCTTC.

The CDR3 nucleotides read TGCAGTGCGCGAGGGACTAGCGGGGGGTACAATGAGCAGTTCTTC. Amino acids: CSARGTSGGYNEQFF. The chain has TRBV20-1 and TRBJ2-1; 15 bases agree with TRBD2. The CDR3 length is 15 residues. V dropped 6 bases and J dropped 4; count of bases not matched to a gene: 4. Per the germline V gene, CDR1 is DFQATT and CDR2 is SNEGSKA (reference sequence).

This chain uses TRBV4-1 with TRBJ2-1; 9 nucleotides align to TRBD2. The ends lost 0 bases at V and 9 bases at J; junction bases unmatched: 6. CDR3 length equals 15 residues. The germline CDR1 and CDR2 sequences are MGHRA and YSYEKL. This chain's CDR3 is CASSQERGGHIEQFF. The CDR3 DNA reads as TGCGCCAGCAGCCAAGAGCGGGGGGGCCACATTGAGCAGTTCTTC.

This clonotype has only a few counts. This chain joins TRBV7-2 and TRBJ1-2; D unresolved. The CDR3 runs to 12 residues. V was trimmed by 1 base and J by 5 bases, leaving 5 bases between them. Germline CDR1 is SGHTA and CDR2 is FQGNSA. The CDR3 nucleotides are TGTGCCAGCAGCTTAGGGTTGTATGGCTACACCTTC. This sequence encodes CASSLGLYGYTF.

This clonotype has only a few counts. The chain employs TRBV7-9 and TRBJ2-3; 15 nucleotides line up with TRBD2. The CDR3 spans 15 residues. V was pared by 10 bases and J by 1 base, with 3 bases of the junction left unmatched. Per the germline V gene, CDR1 is SEHNR and CDR2 is FQNEAQ (reference sequence). In DNA, the CDR3 is TGTGCCACCGGACTAGCGGGGGGGCGCACAGATACGCAGTATTTT. The encoded protein is CATGLAGGRTDTQYF.

This clonotype has just a few counts. The chain combines TRBV4-1 with TRBJ2-3; the D is unclear. V was shortened by 4 bases and J by 2 bases, with 7 bases between the two germline ends. Germline assignment: CDR1 MGHRA and CDR2 YSYEKL. The CDR3 covers 13 residues. For the CDR3, the DNA is TGCGCCAGCAGCCGTCAATTCACAGATACGCAGTATTTT. This encodes CASSRQFTDTQYF.

A few counts support this clonotype. The rearrangement joins TRBV7-3 to TRBJ1-1; possibly TRBD1 for D (5 bases). CDR1 and CDR2 (germline): SGHTA, FQGTGA. The length of the CDR3 is 13 residues. V lost 5 bases, J lost 1 base, and 8 bases lay in between. In DNA, the CDR3 is TGTGCCAGCAGCGGGGACGGGAACACTGAAGCTTTCTTT. Translating gives CASSGDGNTEAFF.

The chain uses TRBV20-1 and TRBJ2-4, with D perhaps TRBD1 (6 bases). Germline V CDR1 and CDR2: DFQATT, SNEGSKA (reference sequence). This CDR3 region has 12 residues. With 3 bases removed from V and 10 bases from J, the gap between germline ends came to 13 bases. CDR3 DNA sequence: TGCAGTGCTAGCCGTGGACAGCAGATTCAGTACTTC. As protein: CSASRGQQIQYF.

The sample holds many counts of this clonotype. The V gene is TRBV7-9, the J gene TRBJ2-3; D is unclear. The germline V gene has CDR1 SEHNR and CDR2 FQNEAQ (reference sequence). Trimming removed 3 bases from V and 6 bases from J, with 4 bases in between. The CDR3 length is 11 residues. The CDR3: CASSFADTQYF. The CDR3 DNA follows: TGTGCCAGCAGCTTCGCGGATACGCAGTATTTT.

The chain uses TRBV29-1 and TRBJ2-2, with D unclear. CDR3 length: 13 amino acids. From germline, CDR1 is SQVTM and CDR2 ANQGSEA. Trimming took off 3 bases at V and 2 bases at J, with 7 bases between the two ends. CDR3 DNA: TGCAGCGTTGACTACAGAAACACCGGGGAGCTGTTTTTT. It is translated as CSVDYRNTGELFF.

J is TRBJ2-5 and V is TRBV12-3 or TRBV12-4, with D perhaps TRBD1 (5 bases). The CDR3 has 13 residues. Between the trimmed V and J ends, which lost 4 bases and 1 base, there was a span of 7 bases. The CDR3 DNA is TGTGCCAGCAGTTCGGACATCCAAGAGACCCAGTACTTC. It is translated as CASSSDIQETQYF.

The chain links TRBV7-2 to TRBJ2-2; D gene ambiguous. The CDR3 sequence is 15 residues long. Germline CDR1 and CDR2: SGHTA and FQGNSA. The V and J ends lost 5 bases and 3 bases respectively, with 13 bases between them. The CDR3 protein is CASSPHLDYTGELFF. The CDR3 DNA follows: TGTGCCAGCAGCCCCCACTTAGACTACACCGGGGAGCTGTTTTTT.

This clonotype showed up just a few times. This chain links TRBV4-3 with TRBJ1-5, with TRBD1 as a possible D gene (5 bases). The CDR3 sequence is 14 residues long. V was cut by 1 base and J by 5 bases, with 9 bases left in between. Germline assignment: CDR1 LGHNA and CDR2 YSLEER. CDR3 loop: CASSQVGADQPQHF. The CDR3 coding sequence is TGCGCCAGCAGCCAAGTAGGGGCCGATCAGCCCCAGCATTTT.

J is TRBJ2-5 and V is TRBV5-1, with 9 bases aligning to TRBD2. From germline, CDR1 is SGHRS and CDR2 YFSETQ. CDR3 length: 17 residues. With 0 bases clipped from V and 2 bases from J, the junction kept 8 bases outside the gene matches. The CDR3 loop reads CASSLAGVAGDQETQYF. CDR3 sequence (DNA): TGCGCCAGCAGCTTGGCCGGAGTAGCGGGGGATCAAGAGACCCAGTACTTC.

The chain couples TRBV9 to TRBJ2-4; D possibly corresponds to TRBD2 (6 bases). This CDR3 spans 13 amino acids. The V gene lost 2 bases and the J gene lost 8 bases, with 11 bases spanning the gap. Germline-derived CDR1 and CDR2 are SGDLS and YYNGEE. CDR3 in amino acids: CASSVEGEDIQYF. The CDR3 DNA is TGTGCCAGCAGCGTGGAGGGAGAGGACATTCAGTACTTC. Full variable domain (rest looked up from reference TRBV9 and TRBJ2-4): DSGVTQTPKHLITATGQRVTLRCSPRSGDLSVYWYQQSLDQGLQFLIQYYNGEERAKGNILERFSAQQFPDLHSELNLSSLELGDSALYFCASSVEGEDIQYFGAGTRLSVL.

This rearrangement joins TRBV28 to TRBJ2-2; TRBD1 agrees at 7 bases. Trimming cost V 7 bases and J 4 bases; bases outside gene matches: 9. The CDR3 contains 15 residues. The germline gives CDR1 MDHEN, CDR2 SYDVKM. CDR3 nucleotides: TGTGCCAGCACGGACAGGTCTTACGCCACCGGGGAGCTGTTTTTT. Protein: CASTDRSYATGELFF.

This clonotype was seen only a few times. The V gene is TRBV12-3 or TRBV12-4, the J gene TRBJ1-2; the D gene is possibly TRBD1 (6 bases). There are 14 residues in the CDR3. Trimming took 3 bases from V and 4 from J, leaving 12 bases between them. The CDR3 coding sequence is TGTGCCAGCAGTTTGGGGGGCCCCATCTATGGCTACACCTTC. Amino acids: CASSLGGPIYGYTF.

CDR3 DNA: TGCAGTGCTGGGTCTAGCGGGGGGTACACAGATACGCAGTATTTT. Its translation is CSAGSSGGYTDTQYF. The rearrangement joins TRBV20-1 to TRBJ2-3, with 11 bases that match TRBD2. The CDR3 has 15 amino acids. Germline CDR1 reads DFQATT; CDR2 reads SNEGSKA (reference sequence). The V segment lost 5 bases and the J segment 2 bases; nucleotides outside the gene matches: 6.

This clonotype was detected ten times or more. V usage is TRBV7-9 and J usage is TRBJ2-3; D ambiguous. The CDR3 extends over 15 amino acids. Trimming took off 1 base at V and 2 bases at J, with 10 bases between the two ends. CDR1 SEHNR and CDR2 FQNEAQ come from the germline V gene (reference sequence). The CDR3 nucleotides are TGTGCCAGCAGCTTAGTTCTAGGGAACACAGATACGCAGTATTTT. Translating gives CASSLVLGNTDTQYF. The full variable domain, rest sourced from reference TRBV7-9 and TRBJ2-3, is DTGVSQNPRHKITKRGQNVTFRCDPISEHNRLYWYRQTLGQGPEFLTYFQNEAQLEKSRLLSDRFSAERPKGSFSTLEIQRTEQGDSAMYLCASSLVLGNTDTQYFGPGTRLTVL.

In this sample, this clonotype turned up many times. The gene calls are TRBV11-2 and TRBJ1-1; TRBD1 is a possible D gene (5 bases). The length of the CDR3 is 17 residues. Deletions cut 6 bases from V and 2 bases from J, with 22 bases between. The germline gives CDR1 SGHAT, CDR2 FQNNGV. The CDR3 DNA reads as TGTGCCAGCAGAGCCTGGGGGGGTCTACCCTTAAACACTGAAGCTTTCTTT. Amino acids: CASRAWGGLPLNTEAFF.